This TCR beta chain emerged from a study of blood T cell repertoires in COVID-19. Turning to the study itself: The study counted Cohort 3 donors as recovered given two negative PCRs, clearance, or symptom resolution. Sample material is recorded as cDNA or gDNA derived from T cells, B-cell-depleted T cells, or PBMCs.

The table lists this clone with a count of one. The participants were between about 18 and 90 years old and came from about two dozen US areas. Trimming shortened V by 0 bases and J by 3 bases, and 12 bases separated the two germline ends. CDR1 is SGHTS, CDR2 YDEGEE, per germline. The CDR3 spans 16 residues. The table came from immunoSEQ multiplex PCR; TCRdb's copy has only in-frame clones and leaves some out. The repertoire holds 350,000 to 450,000 clones, with approximately 89% as singletons. The J gene is TRBJ1-4, the V gene TRBV5-8, with D perhaps TRBD1 (5 bases). The material sequenced was PBMCs or T cells enriched from blood (not recorded which). This TCR derives from a man in his forties or fifties in a cohort exposed to, infected with or recovered from COVID-19 (not recorded which). CDR3 nucleotides: TGTGCCAGCAGCTTGGGACAGAGCGGGGCTAATGAAAAACTGTTTTTT. This codes for CASSLGQSGANEKLFF.